This T cell receptor beta chain originates from a study of identical twins. Study results and limitations: Part of the zero-insertion signal could reflect confounding by invariant MAIT and iNKT cells.

A template switching step contributed a universal primer site, while unique molecular identifiers were present in the cDNA. In TCRdb, the 5' RACE reads were re-called with MiXCR into one record per CDR3 protein. The repertoire consists of approximately 410,000 distinct CDR3 sequences, with 18% occurring once and the leading ten covering approximately 12%. Germline V gene lookup returns CDR1 MGHRA and CDR2 YSYEKL. Trimming left V 4 bases short and J 2 bases short, with 11 bases between. The CDR3 sequence is 14 residues long. In its sample, this clonotype was seen a few times. Its antigen is as yet unknown.

The chain uses TRBV4-1 and TRBJ1-2, with a possible D match to TRBD1 (6 bases). Sequenced material: naive T cells sorted from blood. The source is a man aged 45-60 years in good health. CDR3 in amino acids: CASSLEDRNYGYTF. CDR3 sequence (DNA): TGCGCCAGCAGCCTCGAGGACAGAAACTATGGCTACACCTTC.